This passage covers 14 T cell receptor beta chains from one sample sequenced in a study of patients and donors after allogeneic stem cell transplantation. TCRdb passed the RT-PCR reads through MiXCR, listing each CDR3 protein once. The sample has roughly 960,000 distinct CDR3 sequences; roughly 17% are singletons. Material for sequencing was blood, either unsorted or a sorted T cell fraction (not recorded which). These receptors all come from a human donor who was either an allogeneic HSCT recipient or a stem cell or donor lymphocyte infusion donor (not recorded which). It is not recorded whose cells these are; they may come from a transplant donor.

This rearrangement joins TRBV28 to TRBJ2-5; the match to TRBD1 covers 9 bases. CDR3 size: 15 residues. V dropped 6 bases and J dropped 5; count of bases not matched to a gene: 10. CDR1 MDHEN and CDR2 SYDVKM come from the germline V gene. CDR3 protein: CASSLTTGGGETQYF. The DNA of the CDR3 is TGTGCCAGCAGCCTCACCACAGGGGGCGGGGAGACCCAGTACTTC.

The chain carries TRBV4-2 and TRBJ2-5; either TRBD1 or TRBD2 may fit D (5 bases each). Trimming took 4 bases from V and 5 from J, leaving 20 bases between them. Germline V gene lookup returns CDR1 LGHNA and CDR2 YNFKEQ. The CDR3 spans 16 residues. This CDR3 is CASSPSARQRGETQYF. The CDR3 nucleotides are TGTGCCAGCAGCCCAAGCGCGCGACAGAGAGGGGAGACCCAGTACTTC.

The genes are TRBV20-1 and TRBJ1-1; D gene ambiguous. CDR1 DFQATT and CDR2 SNEGSKA come from the germline V gene (reference sequence). With 6 bases removed from V and 1 base from J, the gap between germline ends came to 6 bases. CDR3 length equals 11 residues. The CDR3 reads CSALKNTEAFF. The CDR3 nucleotides are TGCAGTGCCCTCAAGAACACTGAAGCTTTCTTT.

Note on this clonotype: Just one base apart from a much larger clone, this may be a read error. The rearrangement links TRBV4-2 to TRBJ2-7; D not certain. CDR1 LGHNA and CDR2 YNFKEQ come from the germline V gene. This CDR3 region has 14 residues. The CDR3 here is CASGQATASYEQYF. Written as DNA, the CDR3 is TGTGCCAGCGGCCAAGCAACAGCCTCCTACGAGCAGTACTTC.

This clonotype was recorded a few times. The V and J genes are TRBV18 and TRBJ2-3; 8 bases are a match to TRBD2. The germline V gene has CDR1 KGHSH and CDR2 LQKENI. The CDR3 has 14 residues. The J segment lost 12 bases and the V segment lost 3 bases, leaving 11 bases of the junction unmatched. The CDR3 nucleotides read TGTGCCAGCTCACCCGCCTCCGGGACTAGTAATCAGTATTTT. Protein sequence: CASSPASGTSNQYF.

This clonotype was counted a few times. The rearrangement uses TRBV5-1 and TRBJ1-3; D is unclear. V was trimmed by 0 bases and J by 4 bases, leaving 14 bases between them. The CDR3 spans 16 residues. Looked up from germline, CDR1 is SGHRS and CDR2 is YFSETQ. The CDR3: CASSLVLELQGNTIYF. The CDR3 nucleotides read TGCGCCAGCAGCTTGGTGTTGGAACTACAGGGAAACACCATATATTTT.

This clonotype was counted only a few times. The CDR3: CASSLTSRSYNEQFF. CDR3 nucleotides: TGTGCCAGCAGTTTAACTAGCCGCTCCTACAATGAGCAGTTCTTC. This chain joins TRBV12-3 or TRBV12-4 and TRBJ2-1; TRBD2 might be the D (6 bases). The CDR3 spans 15 residues. Trimming shortened V by 2 bases and J by 0 bases, and 8 bases separated the two germline ends.

This clonotype was found a few times. The V call is TRBV7-9, the J call TRBJ1-2; D may be TRBD1 (6 bases). Germline V gene data show CDR1 as SEHNR and CDR2 as FQNEAQ (reference sequence). The CDR3 loop spans 13 amino acids. V was cut by 3 bases and J by 11 bases, with 16 bases left in between. This CDR3 reads CASSLDQGLGYTF. The CDR3 DNA follows: TGTGCCAGCAGCTTGGACCAGGGGCTTGGTTACACCTTC.

This clonotype was seen a few times. The chain links TRBV24-1 to TRBJ2-2; 13 bases are shared with TRBD2. With 8 bases clipped from V and 2 bases from J, the junction kept 4 bases outside the gene matches. CDR3 length: 16 residues. Germline CDR1 KGHDR, CDR2 SFDVKD. The CDR3 loop is CATMGGLAGNTGELFF. CDR3 nucleotide sequence: TGTGCCACCATGGGGGGACTAGCGGGAAACACCGGGGAGCTGTTTTTT.

This clonotype appeared a few times. The chain uses TRBV20-1 and TRBJ2-7; TRBD2 agrees at 10 bases. The germline V gene encodes CDR1 DFQATT and CDR2 SNEGSKA (reference sequence). J gave up 8 bases and V 3 bases, and 13 bases lay outside the gene matches. This CDR3 is built from 15 residues. This chain's CDR3 is CSASKRSSGGVQQYF. In nucleotides, the CDR3 is TGCAGTGCTAGTAAAAGGTCTAGCGGGGGTGTCCAGCAGTACTTC.

V usage is TRBV5-6 and J usage is TRBJ2-7; no clear D. Germline values: CDR1 SGHDT, CDR2 YYEEEE. The ends were cut back, 0 bases at V and 5 bases at J, with 6 bases in the middle. This CDR3 is built from 12 residues. The DNA of the CDR3 is TGTGCCAGCAGCTTGGAAGCTGACGAGCAGTACTTC. Translation: CASSLEADEQYF.

This clonotype was counted ten times or more. The chain uses TRBV5-6 and TRBJ2-7, with TRBD1 identical over 10 bases. The CDR3 is 14 residues long. V shed 2 bases, J shed 3 bases, and the junction held 2 bases outside the gene matches. CDR1 and CDR2 (germline): SGHDT, YYEEEE. CDR3 in DNA: TGTGCCAGCAGCTTCTGGGACAGGGGCTACGAGCAGTACTTC. Amino acids: CASSFWDRGYEQYF.

This clonotype was seen only a few times. The rearrangement joins TRBV6-1 to TRBJ1-1; 8 bases align to TRBD1. This CDR3 has 14 amino acids. Germline assignment: CDR1 MNHNS and CDR2 SASEGT. J gave up 5 bases and V 3 bases, and 5 bases lay outside the gene matches. The CDR3 loop reads CASSDDRGSTEAFF. The CDR3 DNA follows: TGTGCCAGCAGTGACGACAGGGGAAGTACTGAAGCTTTCTTT.

The V call is TRBV9, the J call TRBJ2-1; 8 nucleotides line up with TRBD2. Germline V gene lookup returns CDR1 SGDLS and CDR2 YYNGEE. Trimming took 0 bases from V and 3 from J; bases not matched to a gene: 2. The CDR3 totals 15 residues. The CDR3 is CASSVGGRLYNEQFF. The CDR3 DNA reads as TGTGCCAGCAGCGTAGGCGGGAGGCTCTACAATGAGCAGTTCTTC.